The clone carrying this TCR beta chain was counted at least ten times. The antigen is not known. These data belong to a study of regulatory T cells in long-lasting Graves disease. Trimming took off 1 base at V and 3 bases at J, with 12 bases between the two ends. The CDR3 spans 15 residues. The germline V gene encodes CDR1 KGHSY and CDR2 FQNENV. Time point in this sample: newly diagnosed GD, antithyroid drugs for less than 3 months. Following extraction of RNA from PBMCs, that RNA was used to make the TCR library. Clinicians diagnosed Graves' disease using American Thyroid Association guidelines. General observations from the study: Persistent cases of Graves' showed reduced TCR diversity relative to newly diagnosed patients. Accuracy was perhaps lowered by the small sample size.

Both iRepertoire HTBI primers and Arm-PCR of CDR3 regions were used to build the TCR beta libraries. TCRdb processed the multiplex PCR reads anew with MiXCR; each CDR3 protein has one entry. The sample carries some 370,000 distinct CDR3 sequences, about an eighth recorded once. This sample was shared with a second study, whose subject was T cells in Graves' hyperthyroidism and ophthalmopathy.

This material consisted of peripheral blood mononuclear cells (PBMCs), taken at new diagnosis, from a patient treated with antithyroid drugs. The clonotype comes from a woman aged 18-29 years with Graves disease. This rearrangement joins TRBV16 to TRBJ1-1; D call uncertain. DNA of the CDR3: TGTGCCAGCAGCCAATTTATAGAGGATGACACTGAAGCTTTCTTT. Amino acids: CASSQFIEDDTEAFF.